This TCR beta chain appears in the sequencing data of a study of beta chain features in type 1 diabetes. The authors reverse transcribed all of the isolated RNA, so sequencing captured expressed TCRB transcripts. The assay was immunoSEQ multiplex PCR, and TCRdb's table has in-frame clones only and misses some. This sample carries roughly 370,000 clones, roughly 13% of them seen once, and the ten largest clones take under 0.04%. The sequence was obtained from a man younger than 40 in good health. Sequencing input: naive CD4+ T cells from blood.

The CDR3 protein is CASSQEGPLHF. Here the CDR3 DNA reads TGTGCCAGCAGCCAGGAGGGTCCCCTCCACTTT. The rearrangement joins TRBV7-9 to TRBJ1-6, with unresolved D. The CDR3 has 11 amino acids. Between the trimmed V and J ends, which lost 5 bases and 13 bases, there was a span of 9 bases. Germline CDR1 SEHNR, CDR2 FQNEAQ (reference sequence).